This paragraph reports one T cell receptor beta chain. CDR1 and CDR2 (germline): SEHNR, FQNEAQ (reference sequence). The CDR3 extends over 16 amino acids. The data are from a study of monozygotic twins with inflammatory bowel disease. Using the 5' RACE reads, TCRdb records one entry per CDR3 protein without DNA. Its clone listing holds just over 300,000 distinct CDR3 sequences. The gene calls are TRBV7-9 and TRBJ1-5; TCRdb reports TRBD1, a call that lacks DNA to check it against. Sequences were obtained from blood. This sequence was found in a human donor with ulcerative colitis or Crohn's disease, or a healthy co-twin of an affected twin (not recorded which). The CDR3 sequence is CASSTGWGKGDQPQHF.